These 19 T cell receptor beta chains were all obtained from the same sample, sequenced in a study of T-cell reconstitution after alpha-beta-depleted transplantation in children. A library of TCRbeta sequences, prepared with unique molecular identifiers, was generated. TCRdb itself ran the PCR reads through MiXCR, one entry per CDR3 protein. This table holds some 840,000 distinct CDR3 sequences, approximately 15% found once. This sample comprised PBMCs, mostly from graft donor cells, obtained 360 days after TCRalphabeta/CD19-depleted stem cell transplant. The source is a male patient under 18 who had a stem cell transplant for acute lymphoblastic leukemia, so the T cells may come from the graft donor.

This chain uses TRBV20-1 with TRBJ2-1; TRBD1 matches 8 bases. With 3 bases clipped from V and 5 bases from J, the junction kept 6 bases outside the gene matches. Germline-derived CDR1 and CDR2 are DFQATT and SNEGSKA (reference sequence). The length of the CDR3 is 14 residues. As DNA, the CDR3 is TGCAGTGCTAGTAGGACAGGGTCCCACAATGAGCAGTTCTTC. It codes for CSASRTGSHNEQFF.

This clonotype has more than one count but fewer than ten. The J gene is TRBJ2-5, the V gene TRBV5-1, with D possibly being TRBD1 (6 bases). V lost 0 bases to trimming and J lost 2 bases, with 11 bases between them. The CDR3 spans 15 residues. CDR1 is SGHRS, CDR2 YFSETQ, per germline. CDR3 coding DNA: TGCGCCAGCAGCTTGGAGGGACACCTACAAGAGACCCAGTACTTC. Encoded protein: CASSLEGHLQETQYF. The full variable domain, its missing parts supplied by reference TRBV5-1 and TRBJ2-5, is KAGVTQTPRYLIKTRGQQVTLSCSPISGHRSVSWYQQTPGQGLQFLFEYFSETQRNKGNFPGRFSGRQFSNSRSEMNVSTLELGDSALYLCASSLEGHLQETQYFGPGTRLLVL.

The chain recombines TRBV5-1 with TRBJ2-5, with D uncertain. The CDR3 runs 12 residues. Trimming shortened V by 7 bases and J by 0 bases, and 7 bases separated the two germline ends. Germline V gene lookup returns CDR1 SGHRS and CDR2 YFSETQ. The CDR3 loop is CASARYQETQYF. The CDR3 DNA reads TGCGCCAGCGCGCGGTACCAAGAGACCCAGTACTTC.

J is TRBJ2-7 and V is TRBV5-1; TRBD2 is a possible D gene (6 bases). Germline loops: CDR1 SGHRS, CDR2 YFSETQ. The V end was cut by 2 bases, the J end by 0 bases, with 12 bases between. The CDR3 has 15 amino acids. CDR3: CASSLRDLNSYEQYF. In nucleotides, the CDR3 is TGCGCCAGCAGCTTAAGGGACTTGAACTCCTACGAGCAGTACTTC.

This chain uses TRBV7-3 with TRBJ2-3; 8 bases fit TRBD1. CDR1 and CDR2 (germline): SGHTA, FQGTGA. Unmatched junction bases numbered 9, after V lost 5 bases and J lost 2 bases. The CDR3 length is 16 residues. CDR3 region: CASSPDGQGYTDTQYF. The CDR3 coding sequence is TGTGCCAGCAGCCCTGACGGACAGGGCTACACAGATACGCAGTATTTT. Full variable domain (missing parts from reference TRBV7-3 and TRBJ2-3): GAGVSQTPSNKVTEKGKYVELRCDPISGHTALYWYRQSLGQGPEFLIYFQGTGAADDSGLPNDRFFAVRPEGSVSTLKIQRTERGDSAVYLCASSPDGQGYTDTQYFGPGTRLTVL.

In this sample, this clonotype turned up many times. The gene calls are TRBV12-3 or TRBV12-4 and TRBJ2-5, with 15 bases matching TRBD2. CDR3 size: 16 residues. With 5 bases clipped from V and 4 bases from J, the junction kept 5 bases outside the gene matches. CDR3 sequence: CASSAAGLAGGETQYF. DNA of the CDR3: TGTGCCAGCAGTGCAGCGGGACTAGCGGGAGGAGAGACCCAGTACTTC.

The chain recombines TRBV27 with TRBJ2-1; maybe TRBD2 (6 bases). Germline loops: CDR1 MNHEY, CDR2 SMNVEV (reference sequence). The V end was cut by 4 bases, the J end by 6 bases, with 22 bases between. The CDR3 extends over 17 amino acids. CDR3 DNA sequence: TGTGCCAGCAGTTCGCCCCCGGGGAGGCGGACTGGCAATGAGCAGTTCTTC. It specifies CASSSPPGRRTGNEQFF.

This clonotype has ten or more counts. A junction end diverges from the germline sequence, so it may reflect a read error. The chain couples TRBV12-3 or TRBV12-4 to TRBJ2-1; TRBD2 might be the D (5 bases). There are 15 residues in the CDR3. The CDR3 here is CASSLVSGLYNEQFF. The CDR3 coding sequence is TGTGCCAGCAGCTTAGTGTCAGGACTCTACAATGAGCAGTTCTTC.

A remark on this clonotype: Being one base from a much bigger clone, this may be a read error. J is TRBJ2-3 and V is TRBV6-5; no definite D call. The CDR3 runs to 16 residues. The V gene's germline CDR1 is MNHEY and CDR2 SVGAGI. CDR3 in amino acids: CPSSYLGPFRGDTQYF. CDR3 nucleotide sequence: TGTCCCAGCAGTTATCTTGGACCATTCCGAGGAGATACGCAGTATTTT.

This clonotype has only a few counts. The chain is built from TRBV7-9 and TRBJ2-7, with TRBD1 identical over 7 bases. This CDR3 is built from 15 residues. J lost 3 bases, V lost 5 bases, and 10 bases had no gene match. CDR1 and CDR2 from the germline V gene are SEHNR and FQNEAQ (reference sequence). CDR3 in DNA: TGTGCCAGCAGCCCATGGGCACAGGGGAACTACGAGCAGTACTTC. Translation: CASSPWAQGNYEQYF.

J is TRBJ2-7 and V is TRBV7-8; D possibly corresponds to TRBD2 (6 bases). The V gene lost 1 base and the J gene lost 2 bases, with 15 bases spanning the gap. Germline-derived CDR1 and CDR2 are SGHVS and FQNEAQ. This CDR3 is 16 amino acids long. The CDR3 nucleotides are TGTGCCAGCAGCTTAGTTGGCGGGACCAAACCCTACGAGCAGTACTTC. Translated, it gives CASSLVGGTKPYEQYF.

The J gene is TRBJ1-1, the V gene TRBV30; TRBD1 might be the D (5 bases). The CDR3 runs 12 residues. The V and J ends lost 0 bases and 6 bases respectively, with 8 bases between them. The germline CDR1 and CDR2 sequences are GTSNPN and SVGIG (reference sequence). In DNA form, the CDR3 reads TGTGCCTGGAGTGTGGGGACGGCTGAAGCTTTCTTT. Translation gives CAWSVGTAEAFF.

The chain employs TRBV28 and TRBJ1-1; D gene ambiguous. The V gene lost 2 bases and the J gene lost 12 bases, with 10 bases spanning the gap. CDR3 length: 11 residues. Per the germline V gene, CDR1 is MDHEN and CDR2 is SYDVKM. The CDR3 sequence is CASSLQWRPFF. The DNA of the CDR3 is TGTGCCAGCAGTTTACAATGGCGACCTTTCTTT.

The chain has TRBV7-2 and TRBJ2-5, with a tentative D call TRBD2 (5 bases). Germline V gives CDR1 SGHTA, CDR2 FQGNSA. This CDR3 contains 14 residues. V lost 2 bases and J lost 4, with 11 bases in between. CDR3 sequence: CASSLFGERETQYF. For the CDR3, the DNA is TGTGCCAGCAGCTTATTTGGGGAGCGAGAGACCCAGTACTTC.

This clonotype turned up a few times. This rearrangement joins TRBV5-1 to TRBJ2-7, with 7 bases lining up with TRBD2. The CDR3 covers 17 residues. The V gene's germline CDR1 is SGHRS and CDR2 YFSETQ. Trimming cost V 1 base and J 4 bases; bases outside gene matches: 14. CDR3 in DNA: TGCGCCAGCAGCTTGCATCTTTCTGCTAGCGGTGCGTACGAGCAGTACTTC. It translates to CASSLHLSASGAYEQYF.

This chain links TRBV20-1 with TRBJ1-2, with 7 positions matching TRBD1. With V trimmed by 6 bases and J by 3 bases, 7 bases remained unmatched. Germline CDR1 and CDR2: DFQATT and SNEGSKA (reference sequence). There are 13 residues in the CDR3. The CDR3 loop is CSAPTGSYYGYTF. As DNA, the CDR3 is TGCAGTGCCCCGACAGGGTCGTACTATGGCTACACCTTC.

This clonotype has more than one count but fewer than ten. J is TRBJ2-3 and V is TRBV20-1, with D tentatively TRBD2 (5 bases). Germline V CDR1 and CDR2: DFQATT, SNEGSKA (reference sequence). CDR3 size: 13 residues. Trimming left V 0 bases short and J 6 bases short, with 10 bases between. CDR3 sequence reads: CSARDWGDDTQYF. CDR3 sequence (DNA): TGCAGTGCTAGAGATTGGGGAGATGATACGCAGTATTTT.

In its sample, this clonotype was seen a few times. The V gene is TRBV10-3, the J gene TRBJ2-1; 14 bases are shared with TRBD2. Germline V gene sequence: CDR1 ENHRY, CDR2 SYGVKD. V lost 7 bases, J lost 9 bases, and 5 bases stayed unmatched. The CDR3 is made up of 14 amino acids. CDR3 protein: CAITPGLAGVEQFF. CDR3 DNA: TGTGCCATCACCCCGGGACTAGCGGGAGTTGAGCAGTTCTTC.

V gene TRBV7-4 combines with J gene TRBJ2-5, with D perhaps matching TRBD2 (7 bases). Germline assignment: CDR1 SGHVT and CDR2 SQSDAQ. V was clipped by 3 bases and J by 7 bases, with 18 bases between them. The CDR3 is made up of 15 amino acids. The CDR3 DNA follows: TGTGCCAGCAGCTTTCTCCGGGGGGCCTTTCCGACCCAGTACTTC. As protein: CASSFLRGAFPTQYF.